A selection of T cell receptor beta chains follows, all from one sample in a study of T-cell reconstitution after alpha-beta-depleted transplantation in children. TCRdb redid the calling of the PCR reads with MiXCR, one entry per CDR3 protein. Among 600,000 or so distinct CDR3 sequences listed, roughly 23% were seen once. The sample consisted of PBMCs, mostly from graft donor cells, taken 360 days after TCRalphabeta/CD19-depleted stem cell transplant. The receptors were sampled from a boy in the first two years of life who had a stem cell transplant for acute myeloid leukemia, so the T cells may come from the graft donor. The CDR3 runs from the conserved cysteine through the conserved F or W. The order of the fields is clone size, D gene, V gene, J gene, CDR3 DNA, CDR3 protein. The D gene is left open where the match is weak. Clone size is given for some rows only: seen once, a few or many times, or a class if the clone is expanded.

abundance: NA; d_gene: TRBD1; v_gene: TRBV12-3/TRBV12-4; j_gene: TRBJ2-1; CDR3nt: TGTGCCAGCAGCAAGGGGGCGGCATCGAATGAGCAGTTCTTC; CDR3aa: CASSKGAASNEQFF
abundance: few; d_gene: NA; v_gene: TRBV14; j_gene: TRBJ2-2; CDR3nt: TGTGCCAGCAGTAAGGGACCGCCATCGTTAAGTTGGACCGGGGAGCTGTTTTTT; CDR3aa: CASSKGPPSLSWTGELFF
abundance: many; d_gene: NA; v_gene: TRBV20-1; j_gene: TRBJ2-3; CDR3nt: TGCAGTGCTAGACTTATGACTAGTGGATTCCCAGATACGCAGTATTTT; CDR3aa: CSARLMTSGFPDTQYF
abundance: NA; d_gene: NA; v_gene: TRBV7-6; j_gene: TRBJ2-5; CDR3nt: TGTGCCAGCAGCTCGTGGGCGGACCCTCAAGAGACCCAGTACTTC; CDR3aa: CASSSWADPQETQYF
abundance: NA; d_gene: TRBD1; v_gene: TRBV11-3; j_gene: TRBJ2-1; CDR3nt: TGTGCCAGCAGCTCTCAGGACAGGAATGAGCAGTTCTTC; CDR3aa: CASSSQDRNEQFF
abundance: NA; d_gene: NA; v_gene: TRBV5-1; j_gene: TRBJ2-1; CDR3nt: TGCGCCAGCAGCTTGGCCTCAACCGTGGATGAGCAGTTCTTC; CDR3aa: CASSLASTVDEQFF
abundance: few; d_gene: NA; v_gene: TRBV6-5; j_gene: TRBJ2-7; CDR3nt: TGTGCCAGCAGTTACGCCCGGGACCTGTCCTACGAGCAGTACTTC; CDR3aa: CASSYARDLSYEQYF
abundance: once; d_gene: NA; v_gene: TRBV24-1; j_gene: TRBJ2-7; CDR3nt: TGTGCCACCAGTGATCGGGACGGCTACGAGCAGTACTTC; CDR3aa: CATSDRDGYEQYF
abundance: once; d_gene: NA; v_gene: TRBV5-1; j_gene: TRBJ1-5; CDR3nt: TGCGCCAGCAGCTTGGGAGGGAGTATCAATCAGCCCCAGCATTTT; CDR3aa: CASSLGGSINQPQHF
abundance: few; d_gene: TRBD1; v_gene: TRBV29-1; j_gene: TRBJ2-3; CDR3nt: TGCAGCGTTCCGGGACAGGGAGGACCGGATACGCAGTATTTT; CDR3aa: CSVPGQGGPDTQYF
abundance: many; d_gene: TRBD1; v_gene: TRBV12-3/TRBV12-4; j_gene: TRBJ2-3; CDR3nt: TGTGCCAGCAGTTTCCCTGGGACAGGGGTAGAGACAGATACGCAGTATTTT; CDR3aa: CASSFPGTGVETDTQYF
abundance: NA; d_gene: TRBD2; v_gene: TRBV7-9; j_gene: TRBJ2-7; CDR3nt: TGTGCCAGCAGCTTCGCTAGCGGGGTGGCAGGTGAGCAGTACTTC; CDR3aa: CASSFASGVAGEQYF
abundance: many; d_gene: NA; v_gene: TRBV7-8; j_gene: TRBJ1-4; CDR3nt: TGTGCCAGCAGCCCCCCGTGGGGCGGCAATGAAAAACTGTTTTTT; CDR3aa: CASSPPWGGNEKLFF
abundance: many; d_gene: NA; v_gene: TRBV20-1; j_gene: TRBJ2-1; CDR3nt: TGCAGTGCTAGGGGTCCCCGGCGCTACAATGAGCAGTTCTTC; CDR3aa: CSARGPRRYNEQFF
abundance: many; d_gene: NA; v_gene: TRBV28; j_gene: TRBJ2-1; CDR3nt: TGTGCCAGCAGCGCCTCAAATGAGCAGTTCTTC; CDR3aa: CASSASNEQFF
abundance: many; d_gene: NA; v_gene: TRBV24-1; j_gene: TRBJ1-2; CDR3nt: TGTGCCACCAGTTCCGGGCTTGCTGCTGGCTACACCTTC; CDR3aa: CATSSGLAAGYTF
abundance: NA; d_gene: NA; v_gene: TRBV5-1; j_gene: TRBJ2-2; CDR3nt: TGCGCCAGCAGCTTGGCCGGGACACCTAACACCGGGGAGCTGTTTTTT; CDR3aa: CASSLAGTPNTGELFF
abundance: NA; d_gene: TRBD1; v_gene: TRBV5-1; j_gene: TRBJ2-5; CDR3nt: TGCGCCAGCAGCCCCCAGACAGGGAGAGGAGAGACCCAGTACTTC; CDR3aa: CASSPQTGRGETQYF
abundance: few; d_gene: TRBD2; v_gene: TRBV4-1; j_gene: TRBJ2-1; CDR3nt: TGCGCCAGCAGCCCCATAGCGGGAAATGAGCAGTTCTTC; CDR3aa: CASSPIAGNEQFF
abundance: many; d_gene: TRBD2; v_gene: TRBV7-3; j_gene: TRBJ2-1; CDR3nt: TGTGCCAGCAGCTTGCCCCTAGCGGGACTTTACAATGAGCAGTTCTTC; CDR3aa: CASSLPLAGLYNEQFF
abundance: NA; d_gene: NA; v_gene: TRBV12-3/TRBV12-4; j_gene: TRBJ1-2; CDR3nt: TGTGCCAGCAGTCGAAGGGGTCGCGGGAGTAACTATGGCTACACCTTC; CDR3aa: CASSRRGRGSNYGYTF
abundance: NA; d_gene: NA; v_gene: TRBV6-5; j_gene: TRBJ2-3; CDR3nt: TGTGCCACCACCCAGGGGACAGATACGCAGTATTTT; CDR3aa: CATTQGTDTQYF
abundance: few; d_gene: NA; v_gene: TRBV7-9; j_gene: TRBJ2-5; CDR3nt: TGTGCCAGCAGCTTCACGGGCCGACTAGGCAGTGGAGAGACCCAGTACTTC; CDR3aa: CASSFTGRLGSGETQYF
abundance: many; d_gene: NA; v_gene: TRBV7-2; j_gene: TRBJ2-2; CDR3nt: TGTGCCAGCAGACAGGCGGCAGGCACCGGGGAGCTGTTTTTT; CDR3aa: CASRQAAGTGELFF
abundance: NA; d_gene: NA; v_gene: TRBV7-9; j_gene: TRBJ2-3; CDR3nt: TGTGCCAGCCCCACCCCAGGGAGCCCCACAGATACGCAGTATTTT; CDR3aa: CASPTPGSPTDTQYF
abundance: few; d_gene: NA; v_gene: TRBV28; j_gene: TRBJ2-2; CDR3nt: TGTGCCAGCAGTTTCGATCCTCGGACCGGGGAGCTGTTTTTT; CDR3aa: CASSFDPRTGELFF
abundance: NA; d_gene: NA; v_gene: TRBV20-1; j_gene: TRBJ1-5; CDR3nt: TGCAGTGCCTTGGGAGTCGTCCGGGGTCCGAATCAGCCCCAGCATTTT; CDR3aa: CSALGVVRGPNQPQHF
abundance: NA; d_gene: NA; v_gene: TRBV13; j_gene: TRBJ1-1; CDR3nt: TGTGCCAGCAGCGTCGTTTGGGGTGGCACTGAAGCTTTCTTT; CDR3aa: CASSVVWGGTEAFF
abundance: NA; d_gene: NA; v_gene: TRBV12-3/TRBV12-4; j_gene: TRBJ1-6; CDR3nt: TGTGCCAGCAGTTTTCGGCCGGGCAATTCACCCCTCCACTTT; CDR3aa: CASSFRPGNSPLHF
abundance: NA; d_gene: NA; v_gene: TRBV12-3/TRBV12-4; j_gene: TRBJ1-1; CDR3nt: TGTGCCAGCAGTACGACGGCCATGAACACTGAAGCTTTCTTT; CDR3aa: CASSTTAMNTEAFF